This T cell receptor beta chain was obtained from a study of graft-versus-host responses after intestinal transplantation. In the study overall: Every recipient had anti-thymocyte globulin induction and two to three years of tacrolimus plus steroids. Study-wide results and caveats: Among recipient marrow samples, GvH clones were found; some appeared first in ileum or blood.

The CDR3 is 15 residues long. Per the germline V gene, CDR1 is SGHTA and CDR2 is FQGNSA. V lost 2 bases and J 9 bases, leaving 17 bases between the germline ends. A note on this clone: Its antigen remains unknown.

The protocol was immunoSEQ multiplex PCR, while the TCRdb copy is restricted to in-frame clones and leaves out a portion. The sample includes approximately 88,000 clones, over 90% seen only once; the top ten take approximately 0.19%. Sequencing used unstimulated CD4+ T cells sorted from spleen or lymph node cells, obtained before transplant. This receptor was identified in a human donor who was the organ donor for an intestinal transplant. The gene calls are TRBV7-2 and TRBJ2-1; D might be TRBD2 (5 bases). The CDR3 DNA sequence: TGTGCCAGCAGCTTACCCCGGACCGCCCGGGGTGAGCAGTTCTTC. Translated, it gives CASSLPRTARGEQFF.